The 7 T cell receptor beta chains below were found in one sample sequenced in a study of blood T cell repertoires in COVID-19. The method was immunoSEQ multiplex PCR; TCRdb's version includes in-frame clones alone and lacks a portion of them. This sample has about 190,000 clones; roughly 82% occur once, and the top ten carry 8% to 10%. The sample comprised PBMCs or T cells enriched from blood (not recorded which). These receptors all stem from a woman aged 25 to 45 who had recovered from COVID-19.

The chain couples TRBV4-1 to TRBJ2-5, with 10 nucleotides matching TRBD2. Germline CDR1 reads MGHRA; CDR2 reads YSYEKL. This CDR3 is 21 amino acids long. Trimming at V came to 4 bases and at J to 3 bases, leaving 23 bases not matched to a gene. CDR3 amino acids: CASSPRGIGGVQREGEETQYF. For the CDR3, the DNA is TGCGCCAGCAGCCCTAGGGGTATAGGGGGAGTACAGCGGGAGGGAGAAGAGACCCAGTACTTC.

This chain connects TRBV28 to TRBJ2-3; D may be TRBD1 (5 bases). The V and J ends lost 7 bases and 1 base respectively, with 6 bases between them. CDR1 and CDR2 (germline): MDHEN, SYDVKM. CDR3 length: 12 amino acids. For the CDR3, the DNA is TGTGCCAGCAAGACAGGCACAGATACGCAGTATTTT. Its protein product is CASKTGTDTQYF. Filled out from reference TRBV28 and TRBJ2-3, the complete variable domain reads DVKVTQSSRYLVKRTGEKVFLECVQDMDHENMFWYRQDPGLGLRLIYFSYDVKMKEKGDIPEGYSVSREKKERFSLILESASTNQTSMYLCASKTGTDTQYFGPGTRLTVL.

This clone has just a few counts. Other DNA sequences in this specimen translate into the identical CDR3. The chain combines TRBV28 with TRBJ1-1; 9 bases fit TRBD1. V lost 5 bases to trimming and J lost 2 bases; unmatched junction nucleotides: 6. The CDR3 runs 15 residues. CDR1 is MDHEN, CDR2 SYDVKM, per germline. The CDR3: CASSTYRGLNTEAFF. The CDR3 nucleotides are TGTGCCAGCAGTACCTACAGGGGGCTAAACACTGAAGCTTTCTTT.

This chain's CDR3 is CASSVAPTSAAYNEQFF. The CDR3 bases are TGTGCCAGCAGCGTAGCTCCGACTAGCGCGGCCTACAATGAGCAGTTCTTC. The rearrangement uses TRBV9 and TRBJ2-1; 8 bases are shared with TRBD2. Per the germline V gene, CDR1 is SGDLS and CDR2 is YYNGEE. This CDR3 is built from 17 residues. V shed 0 bases and J 2 bases; nucleotides not matched to a gene: 7.

The CDR3 DNA follows: TGTGCCAGCAGCAGGGAGCTCACCGGGGAGCTGTTTTTT. Residues: CASSRELTGELFF. The rearrangement joins TRBV11-1 to TRBJ2-2; possibly TRBD2 for D (5 bases). CDR1 SGHAT and CDR2 FQDESV come from the germline V gene (reference sequence). Trimming cost V 5 bases and J 4 bases, with 8 bases left between them. CDR3 length: 13 residues.

This sequence joins TRBV27 and TRBJ2-7, with 9 bases aligning to TRBD1. J gave up 9 bases and V 4 bases, and 10 bases lay outside the gene matches. CDR1 MNHEY and CDR2 SMNVEV come from the germline V gene (reference sequence). CDR3 length: 14 residues. CDR3 coding DNA: TGTGCCAGCAGTTCCGGGACAGGGTTGGGAGGGCAGTACTTC. This gives the protein CASSSGTGLGGQYF.

This chain uses TRBV10-3 with TRBJ1-4; D is perhaps TRBD1 (6 bases). The V and J ends lost 3 bases and 8 bases respectively, with 13 bases between them. The CDR3 has 14 amino acids. CDR1 and CDR2 (germline): ENHRY, SYGVKD. Written as DNA, the CDR3 is TGTGCCATCAGTGAACAGGGCAGGCACGAAAAACTGTTTTTT. Translated, it gives CAISEQGRHEKLFF.